The present TCR beta chain was sequenced within a study of T cells after yellow fever vaccination (dated by TCRdb to between 2018 and 2021). About the study as a whole: The SMART-Seq v4 Ultra Low Input RNA kit was used to prepare libraries from fractions with low cell numbers. To follow T-cell clones before and after both primary and booster YFV17D yellow fever vaccination, bulk TCR alpha and beta repertoires underwent longitudinal sequencing. The cohort comprised two healthy male donors, one aged 18 to 29 and one aged 30 to 40 years. Bulk PBMC replicates and cell subsets were isolated from blood drawn at multiple timepoints before and after both primary and secondary immunization.

This clonotype showed up just once. Its antigen remains undetermined. No much larger clonotype is one base removed from it; base qualities were not supplied. Synthesis of TCR cDNA relied on 5'RACE template switching, a step that introduced a universal primer site along with unique molecular identifiers. cDNA synthesis was primed from both the TCR alpha and TCR beta constant segments. Libraries were amplified in two PCR steps, with sample barcodes and sequencing adapters added in the second step. Sequencing of the libraries was done on either Illumina HiSeq 2500 (2x100 bp) or NovaSeq (2x150 bp). The study's own analysis went as follows. MIGEC was used to demultiplex reads and collapse the reads into UMI consensus sequences, and MiXCR was used for V(D)J alignment. Vaccine-responding clonotypes were defined with edgeR using replicate PBMC samples, requiring FDR below 0.01 and a log2 fold change above 5 up to day 15. Each bulk clonotype was labeled CD4 or CD8 based on which sequenced repertoire, CD4 or CD8, contained the clonotype at higher abundance. TCRdb cleaned the public reads at Q25 with fastp, built clones with MiXCR and kept in-frame beta chains. Each record represents a unique CDR3 protein, reported with the most common genes and DNA among its rows. In this record, the V and J calls reflect TCRdb's handling and not the investigators' own analysis. The sample table lists hundreds of thousands of distinct CDR3 sequences, 15% to 20% of them with a count of one. The ten largest make up roughly 13% of the sample.

Measured from the cysteine to the phenylalanine, the CDR3 is 13 residues long. The kept DNA is CDR3 alone, 39 bases in frame from the first base. The germline V and J ends show losses of 3 bases and 7 bases respectively, and no gene match explains 4 bases of the junction. Looking up the germline V gene yields CDR1 SGHTA and CDR2 FQGNSA. Reading the label with the study, this specimen's treatment or condition is: live attenuated yellow fever vaccine strain. At every blood-draw timepoint, two biological replicates of bulk PBMCs were collected. A standard Ficoll-Paque protocol was used to isolate PBMCs from peripheral blood. TriZol was used to extract RNA from bulk PBMCs, from CD4 and CD8 fractions, and from dextramer-positive and dextramer-negative fractions. The investigation overall reported the following: Computational filtering was needed because FACS-sorted repertoires could contain abundant contaminating clonotypes from the bulk population. Because only a couple of donors were included in the study, the extent to which the findings can be generalized is limited. Most clones expanded after primary vaccination were re-detected after the booster (about 95% of CD4 and approximately 88% of CD8), suggesting broad memory maintenance. A small fraction of clonotypes appeared in both the CD4 and CD8 compartments, likely as a result of convergent recombination. Compared with the primary T-cell response, the secondary T-cell response was weaker but faster, peaking on day 5 rather than day 15.

This material consisted of PBMCs, taken 15 days after the yellow fever booster vaccination. This chain is built from TRBV7-2 and TRBJ2-3; 7 of the junction bases match TRBD1. This sequence was found in a man in his thirties or forties who received the YFV17D yellow fever vaccine. Read as DNA, the sequence is TGTGCCAGCAGCTTTCCAGGGGGATATACGCAGTATTTT. This translates into CASSFPGGYTQYF.